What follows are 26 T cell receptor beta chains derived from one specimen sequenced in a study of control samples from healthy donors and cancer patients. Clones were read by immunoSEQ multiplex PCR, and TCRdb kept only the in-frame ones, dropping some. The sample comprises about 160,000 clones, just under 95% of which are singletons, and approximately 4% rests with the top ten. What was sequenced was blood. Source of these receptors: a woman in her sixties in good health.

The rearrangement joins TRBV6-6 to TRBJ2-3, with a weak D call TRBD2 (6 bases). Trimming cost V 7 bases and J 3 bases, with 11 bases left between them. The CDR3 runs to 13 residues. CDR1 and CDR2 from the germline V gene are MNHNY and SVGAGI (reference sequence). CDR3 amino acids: CASTGRGTDTQYF. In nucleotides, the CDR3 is TGTGCCAGCACGGGGCGGGGTACAGATACGCAGTATTTT.

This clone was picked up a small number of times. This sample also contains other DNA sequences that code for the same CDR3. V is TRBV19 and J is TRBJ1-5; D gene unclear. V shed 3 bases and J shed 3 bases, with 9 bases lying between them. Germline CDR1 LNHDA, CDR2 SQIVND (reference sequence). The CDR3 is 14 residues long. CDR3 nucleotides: TGTGCCAGTAGTATCGGGATCTACAATCAGCCCCAGCATTTT. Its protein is CASSIGIYNQPQHF.

As DNA, the CDR3 is TGTGCCAGCAGTTTAGAGGTTGGCGCATATTGGGGCACCGGGGAGCTGTTTTTT. This encodes CASSLEVGAYWGTGELFF. V and J are TRBV27 and TRBJ2-2; unclear D gene. CDR3 length: 18 residues. Looked up from germline, CDR1 is MNHEY and CDR2 is SMNVEV (reference sequence). Trimming pared 2 bases from V and 4 bases from J, leaving 20 bases between.

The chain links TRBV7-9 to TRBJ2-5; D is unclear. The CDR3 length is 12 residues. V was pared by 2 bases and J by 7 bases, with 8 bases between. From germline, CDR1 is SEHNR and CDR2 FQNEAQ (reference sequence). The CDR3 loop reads CASSLRSGTQYF. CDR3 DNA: TGTGCCAGCAGCTTAAGATCAGGGACCCAGTACTTC.

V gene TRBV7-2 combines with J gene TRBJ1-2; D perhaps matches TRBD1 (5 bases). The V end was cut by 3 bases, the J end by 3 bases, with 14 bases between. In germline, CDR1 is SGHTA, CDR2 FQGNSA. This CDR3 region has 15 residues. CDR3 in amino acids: CASSFGGSADYGYTF. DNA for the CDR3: TGTGCCAGCAGCTTTGGGGGTTCAGCCGACTATGGCTACACCTTC. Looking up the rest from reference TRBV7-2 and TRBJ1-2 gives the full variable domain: GAGVSQSPSNKVTEKGKDVELRCDPISGHTALYWYRQSLGQGLEFLIYFQGNSAPDKSGLPSDRFSAERTGGSVSTLTIQRTQQEDSAVYLCASSFGGSADYGYTFGSGTRLTVV.

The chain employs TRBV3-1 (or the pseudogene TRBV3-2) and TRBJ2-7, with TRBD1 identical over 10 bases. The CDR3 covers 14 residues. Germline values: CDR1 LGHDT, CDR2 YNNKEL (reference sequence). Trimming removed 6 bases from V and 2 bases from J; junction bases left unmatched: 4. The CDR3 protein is CASRLGTGAYEQYF. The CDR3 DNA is TGTGCCAGCAGACTTGGGACAGGGGCCTACGAGCAGTACTTC.

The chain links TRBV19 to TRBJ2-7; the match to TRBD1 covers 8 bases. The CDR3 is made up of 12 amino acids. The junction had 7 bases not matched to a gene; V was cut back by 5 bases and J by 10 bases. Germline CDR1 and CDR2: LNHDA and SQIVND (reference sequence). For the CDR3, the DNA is TGTGCCAGTAGTGAGACAGGGGCGGGACAGTACTTC. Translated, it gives CASSETGAGQYF.

The CDR3 DNA reads TGTGCCAGCAGCGCCGACAACTGGCACCTCCACTTT. It codes for CASSADNWHLHF. The chain joins TRBV7-9 to TRBJ1-6, with D hard to call. This CDR3 has 12 amino acids. Germline CDR1 SEHNR, CDR2 FQNEAQ (reference sequence). V was clipped by 5 bases and J by 15 bases, with 14 bases between them.

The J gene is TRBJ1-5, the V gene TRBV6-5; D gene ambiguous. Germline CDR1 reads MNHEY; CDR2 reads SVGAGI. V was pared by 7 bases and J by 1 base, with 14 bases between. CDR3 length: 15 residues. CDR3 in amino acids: CASNGGSPSNQPQHF. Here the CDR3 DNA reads TGTGCCAGCAATGGAGGTTCCCCAAGCAATCAGCCCCAGCATTTT.

For the CDR3, the DNA is TGTGCCAGCAGTTACTCTCCGAGGGGGGCGAACACTGAAGCTTTCTTT. This encodes CASSYSPRGANTEAFF. This chain connects TRBV6-5 to TRBJ1-1; the D gene is possibly TRBD1 (6 bases). This CDR3 has 16 amino acids. Germline CDR1 reads MNHEY; CDR2 reads SVGAGI. The germline V and J ends were trimmed by 0 bases and 1 base, with 12 bases remaining between them.

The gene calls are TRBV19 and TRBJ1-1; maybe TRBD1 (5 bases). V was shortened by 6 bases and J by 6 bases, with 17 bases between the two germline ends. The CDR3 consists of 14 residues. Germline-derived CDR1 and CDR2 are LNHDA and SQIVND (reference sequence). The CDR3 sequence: CASRPPRGLPEAFF. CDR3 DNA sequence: TGTGCCAGTAGACCCCCGCGGGGCTTGCCTGAAGCTTTCTTT.

DNA of the CDR3: TGCGCCAGCCTCCAAAAGGAGCCGGGACAGGGACCGTCTGGGGCCAACGTCCTGACTTTC. Translating gives CASLQKEPGQGPSGANVLTF. The chain carries TRBV4-3 and TRBJ2-6, with TRBD1 matching 9 bases. Trimming took 8 bases from V and 1 from J; bases not matched to a gene: 18. The V gene's germline CDR1 is LGHNA and CDR2 YSLEER. The CDR3 spans 20 residues.

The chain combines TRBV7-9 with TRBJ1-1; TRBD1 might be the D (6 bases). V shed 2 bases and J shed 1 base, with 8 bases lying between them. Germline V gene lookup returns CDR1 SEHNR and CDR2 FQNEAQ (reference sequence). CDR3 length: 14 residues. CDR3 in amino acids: CASSLSDRNTEAFF. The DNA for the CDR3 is TGTGCCAGCAGCTTATCGGACAGGAACACTGAAGCTTTCTTT. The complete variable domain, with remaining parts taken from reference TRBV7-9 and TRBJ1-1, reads DTGVSQNPRHKITKRGQNVTFRCDPISEHNRLYWYRQTLGQGPEFLTYFQNEAQLEKSRLLSDRFSAERPKGSFSTLEIQRTEQGDSAMYLCASSLSDRNTEAFFGQGTRLTVV.

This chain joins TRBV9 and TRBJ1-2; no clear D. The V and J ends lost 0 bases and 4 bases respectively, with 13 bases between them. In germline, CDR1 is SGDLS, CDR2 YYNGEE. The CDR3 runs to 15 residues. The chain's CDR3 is CASSVEGSGSYGYTF. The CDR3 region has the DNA TGTGCCAGCAGCGTAGAAGGCAGCGGATCCTATGGCTACACCTTC.

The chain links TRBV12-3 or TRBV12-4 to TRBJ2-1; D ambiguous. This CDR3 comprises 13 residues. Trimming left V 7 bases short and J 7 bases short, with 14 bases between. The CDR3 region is CASIYLGKNEQFF. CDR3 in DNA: TGTGCCAGCATCTACTTAGGGAAAAATGAGCAGTTCTTC.

This chain's CDR3 is CASSLGPPGLAGGNIQYF. In DNA, the CDR3 is TGTGCCAGCAGCTTAGGCCCGCCGGGACTAGCGGGGGGAAACATTCAGTACTTC. This sequence joins TRBV7-6 and TRBJ2-4; 15 bases line up with TRBD2. The CDR3 consists of 18 residues. The ends lost 1 base at V and 6 bases at J; junction bases unmatched: 7. Looked up from germline, CDR1 is SGHVS and CDR2 is FNYEAQ.

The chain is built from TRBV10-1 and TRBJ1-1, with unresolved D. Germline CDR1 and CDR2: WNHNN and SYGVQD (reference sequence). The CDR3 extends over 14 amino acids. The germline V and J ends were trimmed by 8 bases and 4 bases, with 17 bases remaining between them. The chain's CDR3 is CASGASREGTEAFF. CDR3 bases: TGCGCCAGCGGCGCATCCCGGGAGGGCACTGAAGCTTTCTTT.

Here the CDR3 reads CASSASGSSGANVLTF. The CDR3 DNA reads TGTGCCAGCAGCGCATCAGGTTCCTCTGGGGCCAACGTCCTGACTTTC. The rearrangement joins TRBV9 to TRBJ2-6; D ambiguous. Germline CDR1 is SGDLS and CDR2 is YYNGEE. This CDR3 contains 16 residues. Trimming stripped 3 bases from V and 0 bases from J, with 10 bases between.

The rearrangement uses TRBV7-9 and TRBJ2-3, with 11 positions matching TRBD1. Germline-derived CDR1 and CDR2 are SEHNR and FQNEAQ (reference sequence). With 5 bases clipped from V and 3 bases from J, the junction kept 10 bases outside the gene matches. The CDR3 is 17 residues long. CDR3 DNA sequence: TGTGCCAGCAGCCCACGGTATCGGGACAGGGGGACAGATACGCAGTATTTT. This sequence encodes CASSPRYRDRGTDTQYF. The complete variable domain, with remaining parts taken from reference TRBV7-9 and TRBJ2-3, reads DTGVSQNPRHKITKRGQNVTFRCDPISEHNRLYWYRQTLGQGPEFLTYFQNEAQLEKSRLLSDRFSAERPKGSFSTLEIQRTEQGDSAMYLCASSPRYRDRGTDTQYFGPGTRLTVL.

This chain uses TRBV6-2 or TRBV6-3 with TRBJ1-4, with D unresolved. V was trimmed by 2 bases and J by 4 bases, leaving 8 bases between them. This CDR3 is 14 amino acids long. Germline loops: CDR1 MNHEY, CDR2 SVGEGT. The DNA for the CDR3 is TGTGCCAGCAGTTACCCACGAATTAATGAAAAACTGTTTTTT. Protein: CASSYPRINEKLFF.

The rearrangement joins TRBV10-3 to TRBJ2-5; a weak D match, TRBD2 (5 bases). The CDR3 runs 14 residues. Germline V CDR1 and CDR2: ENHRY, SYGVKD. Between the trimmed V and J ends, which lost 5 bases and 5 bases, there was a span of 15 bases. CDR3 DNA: TGTGCCATCAGTACCGGACTGGCCTTGGAGACCCAGTACTTC. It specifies CAISTGLALETQYF.

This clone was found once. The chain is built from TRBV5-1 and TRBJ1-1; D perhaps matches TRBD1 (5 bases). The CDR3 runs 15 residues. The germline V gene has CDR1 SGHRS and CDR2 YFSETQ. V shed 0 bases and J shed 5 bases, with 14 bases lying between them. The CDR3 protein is CASSLAEGEGTEAFF. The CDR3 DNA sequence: TGCGCCAGCAGCTTGGCCGAGGGTGAGGGGACTGAAGCTTTCTTT.

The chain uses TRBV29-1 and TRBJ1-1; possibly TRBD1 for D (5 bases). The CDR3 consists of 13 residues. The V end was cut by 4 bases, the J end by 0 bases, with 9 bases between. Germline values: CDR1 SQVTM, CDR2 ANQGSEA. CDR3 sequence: CSVGTLMNTEAFF. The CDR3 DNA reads TGCAGCGTTGGGACACTGATGAACACTGAAGCTTTCTTT.

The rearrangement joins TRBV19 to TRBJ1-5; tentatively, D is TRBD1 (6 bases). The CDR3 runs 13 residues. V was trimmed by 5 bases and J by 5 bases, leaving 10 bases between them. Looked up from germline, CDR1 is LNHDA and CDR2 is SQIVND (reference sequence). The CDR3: CASSGTRDQPQHF. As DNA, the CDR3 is TGTGCCAGTAGTGGGACAAGGGATCAGCCCCAGCATTTT. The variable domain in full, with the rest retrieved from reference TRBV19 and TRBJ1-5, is DGGITQSPKYLFRKEGQNVTLSCEQNLNHDAMYWYRQDPGQGLRLIYYSQIVNDFQKGDIAEGYSVSREKKESFPLTVTSAQKNPTAFYLCASSGTRDQPQHFGDGTRLSIL.

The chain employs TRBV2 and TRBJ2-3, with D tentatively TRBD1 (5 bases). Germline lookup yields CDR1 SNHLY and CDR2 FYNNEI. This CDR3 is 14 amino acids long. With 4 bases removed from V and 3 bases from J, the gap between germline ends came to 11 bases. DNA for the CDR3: TGTGCCAGCAGTGTGACAGTTGGTACAGATACGCAGTATTTT. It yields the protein CASSVTVGTDTQYF.

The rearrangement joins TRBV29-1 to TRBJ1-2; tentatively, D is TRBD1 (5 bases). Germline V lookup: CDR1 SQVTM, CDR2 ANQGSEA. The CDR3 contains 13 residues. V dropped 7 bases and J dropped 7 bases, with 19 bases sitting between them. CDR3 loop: CSADSPVSTGYTF. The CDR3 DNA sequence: TGCAGCGCCGACAGCCCGGTTAGTACTGGCTACACCTTC. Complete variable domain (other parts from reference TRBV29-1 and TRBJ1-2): SAVISQKPSRDICQRGTSLTIQCQVDSQVTMMFWYRQQPGQSLTLIATANQGSEATYESGFVIDKFPISRPNLTFSTLTVSNMSPEDSSIYLCSADSPVSTGYTFGSGTRLTVV.